Presented here are 29 T cell receptor beta chains from one specimen sequenced in a study of T cell responses to AZD1222 COVID-19 vaccine. Profiled with immunoSEQ multiplex PCR; TCRdb holds only in-frame clones, not every one. The sample lists approximately 150,000 clones, 86% occurring once. The sample here was peripheral blood, taken 28 days after the second AZD1222 dose. The origin of the receptors is an adult who received the AZD1222 COVID-19 vaccine.

This clone was recorded only once. The J gene is TRBJ2-5, the V gene TRBV6-6, with TRBD2 as a possible D gene (6 bases). Deletions cut 5 bases from V and 5 bases from J, with 12 bases between. Germline V lookup: CDR1 MNHNY, CDR2 SVGAGI (reference sequence). CDR3 length equals 13 residues. The CDR3: CASSLGLRETQYF. The CDR3 DNA is TGTGCCAGCAGTCTGGGACTCCGGGAGACCCAGTACTTC.

The chain has TRBV4-2 and TRBJ2-3, with TRBD2 identical over 16 bases. Unmatched junction bases numbered 1, after V lost 3 bases and J lost 1 base. The CDR3 spans 17 residues. CDR1 and CDR2 from the germline V gene are LGHNA and YNFKEQ. CDR3: CASSQGTSGGGTDTQYF. The CDR3 DNA reads TGTGCCAGCAGCCAGGGGACTAGCGGGGGGGGCACAGATACGCAGTATTTT.

The sample holds a few counts of this clone. The V gene is TRBV2, the J gene TRBJ1-5; possible D gene TRBD1, 5 bases. This CDR3 region has 16 residues. The V gene lost 1 base and the J gene lost 7 bases, with 17 bases spanning the gap. Germline CDR1 SNHLY, CDR2 FYNNEI. The CDR3 here is CASSEVGGRERQPQHF. The DNA of the CDR3 is TGTGCCAGCAGTGAAGTGGGAGGCAGGGAGAGGCAGCCCCAGCATTTT.

This chain links TRBV6-6 with TRBJ1-5, with 9 bases fitting TRBD1. Trimming cost V 6 bases and J 0 bases; bases outside gene matches: 6. This CDR3 region has 16 residues. Germline values: CDR1 MNHNY, CDR2 SVGAGI (reference sequence). This chain's CDR3 is CASRKTGGDSNQPQHF. The CDR3 nucleotides read TGTGCCAGCAGAAAGACAGGGGGTGATAGCAATCAGCCCCAGCATTTT.

The chain joins TRBV10-3 to TRBJ2-7; 10 bases map to TRBD2. The germline CDR1 and CDR2 sequences are ENHRY and SYGVKD. The CDR3 spans 14 residues. J was trimmed by 1 base and V by 5 bases; bases with no gene match: 2. The CDR3 DNA sequence: TGTGCCATCAGTTTAGCGGGGGGATCCTACGAGCAGTACTTC. Amino acids: CAISLAGGSYEQYF.

V gene TRBV5-8 combines with J gene TRBJ1-1, with 10 bases matching TRBD1. Germline V lookup: CDR1 SGHTS, CDR2 YDEGEE. V lost 4 bases, J lost 3 bases, and 9 bases stayed unmatched. The CDR3 is made up of 16 amino acids. The chain's CDR3 is CASSTWTGGPDTEAFF. CDR3 nucleotides: TGTGCCAGCAGCACCTGGACAGGGGGGCCGGACACTGAAGCTTTCTTT.

V usage is TRBV30 and J usage is TRBJ2-3; D is perhaps TRBD2 (5 bases). CDR1 GTSNPN and CDR2 SVGIG come from the germline V gene (reference sequence). The CDR3 length is 14 residues. The V gene lost 2 bases and the J gene lost 0 bases, with 9 bases spanning the gap. CDR3 bases: TGTGCCTGGAGTCGGGGTTCCAGCACAGATACGCAGTATTTT. The encoded protein is CAWSRGSSTDTQYF.

The chain couples TRBV9 to TRBJ1-4, with a tentative D call TRBD1 (5 bases). The CDR3 is 15 amino acids. The germline V and J ends were trimmed by 0 bases and 4 bases, with 10 bases remaining between them. The germline gives CDR1 SGDLS, CDR2 YYNGEE. CDR3 in amino acids: CASSVAAGFNEKLFF. The CDR3 region has the DNA TGTGCCAGCAGCGTAGCGGCAGGGTTTAATGAAAAACTGTTTTTT.

Written as DNA, the CDR3 is TGTGCCAGCAGGACTGGACAGGGTAAAAGCTATGGCTACACCTTC. Translating it yields CASRTGQGKSYGYTF. The V gene is TRBV27, the J gene TRBJ1-2; TRBD1 matches 8 bases. This CDR3 is built from 15 residues. CDR1 MNHEY and CDR2 SMNVEV come from the germline V gene (reference sequence). The V gene end was trimmed by 6 bases and the J gene end by 4 bases; junction bases not matched to a gene: 10.

The J gene is TRBJ1-1, the V gene TRBV30; 8 nucleotides line up with TRBD1. V dropped 5 bases and J dropped 8; count of bases not matched to a gene: 7. The CDR3 extends over 12 amino acids. Germline values: CDR1 GTSNPN, CDR2 SVGIG (reference sequence). Written as DNA, the CDR3 is TGTGCCTGGGGCTGGGGACAGGACGAAGCTTTCTTT. Translation: CAWGWGQDEAFF.

This chain links TRBV30 with TRBJ1-3; D might be TRBD1 (6 bases). The CDR3 extends over 14 amino acids. V lost 7 bases and J lost 1, with 14 bases in between. CDR1 and CDR2 (germline): GTSNPN, SVGIG (reference sequence). The CDR3 loop is CALSGQRSGNTIYF. CDR3 coding DNA: TGTGCCTTATCGGGACAAAGATCTGGAAACACCATATATTTT.

The V and J genes are TRBV18 and TRBJ2-7; D may match TRBD1 or TRBD2 (7 bases each). The V end was cut by 2 bases, the J end by 4 bases, with 12 bases between. Germline CDR1 is KGHSH and CDR2 is LQKENI. There are 14 residues in the CDR3. The CDR3 protein is CASSPSRGGYEQYF. The CDR3 nucleotides read TGTGCCAGCTCACCATCCAGGGGGGGATACGAGCAGTACTTC.

The chain has TRBV6-5 and TRBJ1-2; D gene unclear. Trimming stripped 3 bases from V and 6 bases from J, with 20 bases between. Germline loops: CDR1 MNHEY, CDR2 SVGAGI. The CDR3 has 16 amino acids. DNA of the CDR3: TGTGCCAGCAGTTATACCGGGCCCATAGTTTTTGATGGCTACACCTTC. Translation: CASSYTGPIVFDGYTF.

Here the CDR3 DNA reads TGTGCCAGCAGTGACAAAAAGGGGGGGAATCAGCCCCAGCATTTT. As protein: CASSDKKGGNQPQHF. This rearrangement joins TRBV6-1 to TRBJ1-5; tentatively, D is TRBD1 (6 bases). The CDR3 contains 15 residues. Trimming pared 3 bases from V and 4 bases from J, leaving 13 bases between. CDR1 and CDR2 from the germline V gene are MNHNS and SASEGT.

This chain connects TRBV27 to TRBJ1-2; possibly TRBD1 for D (5 bases). The CDR3 extends over 13 amino acids. The germline V gene encodes CDR1 MNHEY and CDR2 SMNVEV (reference sequence). V was clipped by 3 bases and J by 4 bases, with 9 bases between them. CDR3 DNA: TGTGCCAGCAGTTTTGGGGGGGGCTATGGCTACACCTTC. Its translation is CASSFGGGYGYTF.

V is TRBV28 and J is TRBJ1-5; D is unresolved. Trimming cost V 2 bases and J 0 bases, with 5 bases left between them. Germline V gene sequence: CDR1 MDHEN, CDR2 SYDVKM. The CDR3 contains 14 residues. The CDR3 spells CASSLRSSNQPQHF. The CDR3 nucleotides read TGTGCCAGCAGTTTACGGAGTAGCAATCAGCCCCAGCATTTT.

The rearrangement joins TRBV19 to TRBJ1-5; D is unclear. Germline-derived CDR1 and CDR2 are LNHDA and SQIVND (reference sequence). The CDR3 spans 13 residues. Trimming shortened V by 3 bases and J by 4 bases, and 7 bases separated the two germline ends. The CDR3 DNA sequence: TGTGCCAGTAGTATGTGGGAAAATCAGCCCCAGCATTTT. Encoded protein: CASSMWENQPQHF.

The chain is built from TRBV27 and TRBJ2-1; a weak D match, TRBD2 (5 bases). V was shortened by 8 bases and J by 9 bases, with 14 bases between the two germline ends. CDR1 is MNHEY, CDR2 SMNVEV, per germline (reference sequence). The CDR3 has 12 amino acids. CDR3 region: CASARTLTEQFF. CDR3 DNA: TGTGCCAGCGCTAGGACTCTCACTGAGCAGTTCTTC.

The gene calls are TRBV21-1 and TRBJ2-2; TRBD2, the table's D call, lacks a check against the DNA. TRBV21-1 is described as a pseudogene. The CDR3 contains 17 residues. The CDR3 reads CASAGLAGGVGTGELFF. The CDR3 coding sequence is TGTGCCAGCGCGGGACTAGCGGGAGGAGTGGGGACCGGGGAGCTGTTTTTT.

The rearrangement uses TRBV27 and TRBJ1-1; the D gene is possibly TRBD1 (6 bases). This CDR3 comprises 15 residues. From germline, CDR1 is MNHEY and CDR2 SMNVEV (reference sequence). The V end was cut by 7 bases, the J end by 2 bases, with 17 bases between. The DNA for the CDR3 is TGTGCCAGCACCTTAGGGGGGGGGCTTAACACTGAAGCTTTCTTT. It translates to CASTLGGGLNTEAFF.

There are a few counts of this clone. The chain links TRBV28 to TRBJ1-2; 7 nucleotides line up with TRBD1. Per the germline V gene, CDR1 is MDHEN and CDR2 is SYDVKM. V shed 5 bases, J shed 4 bases, and the junction held 13 bases outside the gene matches. The CDR3 is 16 residues long. The CDR3 sequence: CASSPPGATGFYGYTF. Here the CDR3 DNA reads TGTGCCAGCAGTCCTCCGGGGGCGACAGGGTTCTATGGCTACACCTTC.

The chain employs TRBV7-6 and TRBJ2-5, with D hard to call. This CDR3 is built from 13 residues. CDR1 is SGHVS, CDR2 FNYEAQ, per germline. Trimming pared 3 bases from V and 2 bases from J, leaving 7 bases between. The CDR3 here is CASSFGTQETQYF. Here the CDR3 DNA reads TGTGCCAGCAGCTTCGGAACACAAGAGACCCAGTACTTC.

This chain joins TRBV29-1 and TRBJ1-1; 10 positions match TRBD1. This CDR3 has 14 residues. The germline CDR1 and CDR2 sequences are SQVTM and ANQGSEA. J gave up 4 bases and V 6 bases, and 8 bases lay outside the gene matches. CDR3 protein: CSVSGTGEGTEAFF. Here the CDR3 DNA reads TGCAGCGTCTCCGGGACAGGGGAGGGCACTGAAGCTTTCTTT.

Here the CDR3 DNA reads TGTGCCAGCAGCCGACAGCCGAATCAGCCCCAGCATTTT. Translation: CASSRQPNQPQHF. V usage is TRBV7-2 and J usage is TRBJ1-5; tentative D call: TRBD1 (5 bases). V dropped 5 bases and J dropped 4 bases, with 9 bases sitting between them. CDR1 is SGHTA, CDR2 FQGNSA, per germline. There are 13 residues in the CDR3.

The CDR3 here is CASSYWTGRMNTEAFF. In DNA, the CDR3 is TGTGCCAGCAGTTACTGGACAGGGAGAATGAACACTGAAGCTTTCTTT. This chain connects TRBV6-5 to TRBJ1-1; 8 bases line up with TRBD1. V gave up 1 base and J gave up 0 bases; unmatched junction bases: 4. Germline CDR1 is MNHEY and CDR2 is SVGAGI. There are 16 residues in the CDR3.

The V call is TRBV5-1, the J call TRBJ1-3, with 7 positions matching TRBD1. Trimming took 4 bases from V and 2 from J; bases not matched to a gene: 3. In germline, CDR1 is SGHRS, CDR2 YFSETQ. The CDR3 is 14 amino acids. This chain's CDR3 is CASSTGTAGNTIYF. The CDR3 DNA reads as TGCGCCAGCAGCACCGGGACAGCTGGAAACACCATATATTTT.

This chain connects TRBV19 to TRBJ1-4; 9 bases are a match to TRBD1. The CDR3 contains 15 residues. Per the germline V gene, CDR1 is LNHDA and CDR2 is SQIVND (reference sequence). Trimming removed 6 bases from V and 5 bases from J; junction bases left unmatched: 7. CDR3 DNA sequence: TGTGCCAGTAGGAGGGACAGGGTCTTCAATGAAAAACTGTTTTTT. Residues: CASRRDRVFNEKLFF.

This sequence joins TRBV19 and TRBJ1-1; D may be TRBD1 (6 bases). Looked up from germline, CDR1 is LNHDA and CDR2 is SQIVND (reference sequence). V shed 7 bases and J shed 2 bases, with 17 bases lying between them. CDR3 length equals 15 residues. The CDR3 DNA reads as TGTGCCAGTACTCTTCAGGGGACTCTCAACACTGAAGCTTTCTTT. This gives the protein CASTLQGTLNTEAFF.

V usage is TRBV7-9 and J usage is TRBJ1-4, with D hard to call. The CDR3 length is 14 residues. V lost 5 bases and J 8 bases, leaving 15 bases between the germline ends. Per germline, CDR1 SEHNR and CDR2 FQNEAQ (reference sequence). Here the CDR3 DNA reads TGTGCCAGCAGCCCAATCGCCGGAGGGGAAAAACTGTTTTTT. Protein product: CASSPIAGGEKLFF.